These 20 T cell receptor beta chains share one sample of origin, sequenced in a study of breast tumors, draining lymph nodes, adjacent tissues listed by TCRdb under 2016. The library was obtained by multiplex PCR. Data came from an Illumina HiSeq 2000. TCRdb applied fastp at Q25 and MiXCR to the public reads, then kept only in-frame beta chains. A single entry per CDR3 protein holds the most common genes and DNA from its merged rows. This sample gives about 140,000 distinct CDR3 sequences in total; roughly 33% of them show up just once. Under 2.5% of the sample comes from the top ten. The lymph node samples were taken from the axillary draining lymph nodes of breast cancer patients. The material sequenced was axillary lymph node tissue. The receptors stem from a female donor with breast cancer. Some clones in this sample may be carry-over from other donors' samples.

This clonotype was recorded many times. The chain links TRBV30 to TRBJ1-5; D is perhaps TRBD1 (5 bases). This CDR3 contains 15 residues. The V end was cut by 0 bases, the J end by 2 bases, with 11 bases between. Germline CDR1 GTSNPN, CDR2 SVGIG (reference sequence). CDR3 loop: CAWSVRGAGNQPQHF. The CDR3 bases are TGTGCCTGGAGTGTAAGAGGGGCGGGCAATCAGCCCCAGCATTTT.

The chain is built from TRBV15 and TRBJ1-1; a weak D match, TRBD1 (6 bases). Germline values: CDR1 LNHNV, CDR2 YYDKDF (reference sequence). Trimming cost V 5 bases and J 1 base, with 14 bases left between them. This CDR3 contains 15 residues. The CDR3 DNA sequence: TGTGCCACCAGCCGCGACATCAGGGGGAACACTGAAGCTTTCTTT. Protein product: CATSRDIRGNTEAFF.

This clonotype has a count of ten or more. The CDR3 DNA follows: TGTGCCAGTAGTATAGGGGGCGCGGGGGCAACTGGGGCCAACGTCCTGACTTTC. It translates to CASSIGGAGATGANVLTF. The chain links TRBV19 to TRBJ2-6; D is perhaps TRBD2 (7 bases). The CDR3 runs to 18 residues. V was clipped by 1 base and J by 2 bases, with 15 bases between them. Per the germline V gene, CDR1 is LNHDA and CDR2 is SQIVND (reference sequence).

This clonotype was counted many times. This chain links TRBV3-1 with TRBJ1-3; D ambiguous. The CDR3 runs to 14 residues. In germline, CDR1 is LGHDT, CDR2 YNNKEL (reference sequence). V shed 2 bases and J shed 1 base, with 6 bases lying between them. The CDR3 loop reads CASSQIVSGNTIYF. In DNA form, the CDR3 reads TGTGCCAGCAGCCAAATTGTATCTGGAAACACCATATATTTT.

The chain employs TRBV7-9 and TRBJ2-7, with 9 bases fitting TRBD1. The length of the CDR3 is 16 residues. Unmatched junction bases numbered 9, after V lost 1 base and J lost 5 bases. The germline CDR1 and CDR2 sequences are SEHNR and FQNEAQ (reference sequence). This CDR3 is CASSLVAGQGNHEQYF. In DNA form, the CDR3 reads TGTGCCAGCAGCTTAGTTGCGGGACAGGGTAACCACGAGCAGTACTTC.

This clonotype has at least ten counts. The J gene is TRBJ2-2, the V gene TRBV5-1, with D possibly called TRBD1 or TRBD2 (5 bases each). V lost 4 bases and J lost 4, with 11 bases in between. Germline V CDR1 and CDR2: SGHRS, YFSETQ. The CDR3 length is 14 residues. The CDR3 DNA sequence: TGCGCCAGCAGCCCGGGGACGGTCACCGGGGAGCTGTTTTTT. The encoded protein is CASSPGTVTGELFF.

CDR3: CSARSGHEQYF. CDR3 bases: TGCAGTGCTAGAAGCGGGCACGAGCAGTACTTC. V gene TRBV20-1 combines with J gene TRBJ2-7; maybe TRBD2 (6 bases). The CDR3 has 11 residues. The ends were cut back, 2 bases at V and 5 bases at J, with 7 bases in the middle. Germline V CDR1 and CDR2: DFQATT, SNEGSKA (reference sequence).

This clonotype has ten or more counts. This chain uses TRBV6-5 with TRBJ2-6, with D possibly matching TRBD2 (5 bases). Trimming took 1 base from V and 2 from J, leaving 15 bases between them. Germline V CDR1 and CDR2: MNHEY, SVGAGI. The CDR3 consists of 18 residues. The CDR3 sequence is CASSYLRTSLPGANVLTF. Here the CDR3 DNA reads TGTGCCAGCAGTTACTTGAGGACTTCCCTCCCTGGGGCCAACGTCCTGACTTTC.

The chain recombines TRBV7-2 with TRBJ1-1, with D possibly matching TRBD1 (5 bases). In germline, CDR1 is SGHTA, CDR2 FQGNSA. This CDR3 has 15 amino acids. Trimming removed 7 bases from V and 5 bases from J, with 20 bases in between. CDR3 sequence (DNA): TGTGCCAGCACCACCCCGGGGGTTAGATTAACTGAAGCTTTCTTT. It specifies CASTTPGVRLTEAFF.

The CDR3 reads CASSGGQGALYNEQFF. The CDR3 nucleotides read TGTGCCAGCAGCGGGGGGCAGGGGGCCCTCTACAATGAGCAGTTCTTC. This chain joins TRBV11-2 and TRBJ2-1; 8 positions agree with TRBD1. The CDR3 contains 16 residues. The germline CDR1 and CDR2 sequences are SGHAT and FQNNGV. Unmatched junction bases numbered 9, after V lost 5 bases and J lost 3 bases.

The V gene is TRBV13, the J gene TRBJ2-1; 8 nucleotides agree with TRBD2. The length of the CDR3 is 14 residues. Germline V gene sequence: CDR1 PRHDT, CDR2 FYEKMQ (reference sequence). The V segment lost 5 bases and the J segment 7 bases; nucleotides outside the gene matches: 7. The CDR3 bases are TGTGCCAGCAGCAAGCCGGGGGGGAGGAATGAGCAGTTCTTC. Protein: CASSKPGGRNEQFF.

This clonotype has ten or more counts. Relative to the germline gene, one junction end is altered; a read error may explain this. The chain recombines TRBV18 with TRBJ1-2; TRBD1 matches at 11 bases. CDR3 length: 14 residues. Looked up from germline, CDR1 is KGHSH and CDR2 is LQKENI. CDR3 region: CASSPGQGDYGYIF. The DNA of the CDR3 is TGTGCCAGCTCACCGGGACAGGGGGACTATGGCTACATCTTC.

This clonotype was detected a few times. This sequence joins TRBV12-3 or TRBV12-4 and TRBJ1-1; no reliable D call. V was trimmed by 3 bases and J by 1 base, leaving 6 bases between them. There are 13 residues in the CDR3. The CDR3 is CASSFGENTEAFF. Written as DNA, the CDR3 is TGTGCCAGCAGTTTCGGAGAGAACACTGAAGCTTTCTTT.

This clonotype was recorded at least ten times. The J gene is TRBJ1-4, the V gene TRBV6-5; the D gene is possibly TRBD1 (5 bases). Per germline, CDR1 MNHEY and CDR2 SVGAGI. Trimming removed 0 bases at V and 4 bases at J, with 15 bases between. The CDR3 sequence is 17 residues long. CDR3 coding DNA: TGTGCCAGCAGTTACTCTTCCTTCCACGGGGGTAATGAAAAACTGTTTTTT. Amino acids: CASSYSSFHGGNEKLFF.

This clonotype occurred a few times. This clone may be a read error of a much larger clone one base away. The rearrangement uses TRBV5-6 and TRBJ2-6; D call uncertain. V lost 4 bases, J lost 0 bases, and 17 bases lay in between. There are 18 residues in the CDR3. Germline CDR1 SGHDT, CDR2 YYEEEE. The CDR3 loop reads CASSRRRASSSGANVLTF. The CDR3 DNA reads TGTGCCAGCAGCAGAAGACGGGCCTCAAGCTCTGGGGCCAACGTCCTGACTTTC. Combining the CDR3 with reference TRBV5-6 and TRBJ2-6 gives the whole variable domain DAGVTQSPTHLIKTRGQQVTLRCSPKSGHDTVSWYQQALGQGPQFIFQYYEEEERQRGNFPDRFSGHQFPNYSSELNVNALLLGDSALYLCASSRRRASSSGANVLTFGAGSRLTVL.

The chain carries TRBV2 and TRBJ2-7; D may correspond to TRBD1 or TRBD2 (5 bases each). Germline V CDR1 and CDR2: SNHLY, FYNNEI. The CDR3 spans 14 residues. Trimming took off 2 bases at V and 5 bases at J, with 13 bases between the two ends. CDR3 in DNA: TGTGCCAGCAGTGAACAGGGAGTGTACAACGAGCAGTACTTC. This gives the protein CASSEQGVYNEQYF.

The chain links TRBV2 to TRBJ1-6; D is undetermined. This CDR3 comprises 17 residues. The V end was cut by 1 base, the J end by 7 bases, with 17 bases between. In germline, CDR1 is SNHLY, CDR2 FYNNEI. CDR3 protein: CASSEEEVFVYNSPLHF. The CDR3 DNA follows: TGTGCCAGCAGTGAAGAAGAGGTGTTTGTCTACAATTCACCCCTCCACTTT.

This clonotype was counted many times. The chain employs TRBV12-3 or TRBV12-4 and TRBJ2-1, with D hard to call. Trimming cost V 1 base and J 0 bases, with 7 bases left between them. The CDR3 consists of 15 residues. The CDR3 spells CASSLDGSSYNEQFF. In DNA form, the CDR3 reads TGTGCCAGCAGTTTAGACGGCAGCTCCTACAATGAGCAGTTCTTC.

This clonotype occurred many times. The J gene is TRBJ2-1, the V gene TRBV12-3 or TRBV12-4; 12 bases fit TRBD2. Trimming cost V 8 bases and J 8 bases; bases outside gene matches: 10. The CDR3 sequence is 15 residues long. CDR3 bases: TGTGCCAGCGGCTCTAGCGGGGGGGCGTTTTATGAGCAGTTCTTC. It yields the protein CASGSSGGAFYEQFF.

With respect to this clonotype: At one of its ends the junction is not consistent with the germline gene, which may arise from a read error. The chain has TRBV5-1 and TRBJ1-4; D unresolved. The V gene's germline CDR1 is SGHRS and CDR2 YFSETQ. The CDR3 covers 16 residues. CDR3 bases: TGCGCCTGCAGCTTGTTGGTGCCCACCCCTGAGGAAAAACTGTTTTTT. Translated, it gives CACSLLVPTPEEKLFF. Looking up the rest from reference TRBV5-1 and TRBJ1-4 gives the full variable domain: KAGVTQTPRYLIKTRGQQVTLSCSPISGHRSVSWYQQTPGQGLQFLFEYFSETQRNKGNFPGRFSGRQFSNSRSEMNVSTLELGDSALYLCACSLLVPTPEEKLFFGSGTQLSVL.